These 7 T cell receptor beta chains came from one sample sequenced in a study of blood T cell repertoires in COVID-19. Assay used: immunoSEQ multiplex PCR; TCRdb lists only in-frame clones, some missing. This table has roughly 110,000 clones, roughly 88% appearing once. The source material was peripheral blood. The receptors here all came from an older woman who had recovered from COVID-19.

Worth noting for this clone: Other nucleotide sequences from this sample produce the same CDR3. The chain recombines TRBV7-3 with TRBJ1-1; D is unclear. The CDR3 is 13 residues long. CDR1 and CDR2 (germline): SGHTA, FQGTGA. Trimming took off 4 bases at V and 4 bases at J, with 10 bases between the two ends. This chain's CDR3 is CASSSTGSTEAFF. CDR3 nucleotide sequence: TGTGCCAGCAGCTCCACGGGTAGCACTGAAGCTTTCTTT.

The chain is built from TRBV19 and TRBJ2-7; the match to TRBD2 covers 9 bases. The V gene's germline CDR1 is LNHDA and CDR2 SQIVND (reference sequence). The CDR3 loop spans 15 amino acids. J gave up 5 bases and V 3 bases, and 8 bases lay outside the gene matches. The CDR3 DNA sequence: TGTGCCAGTAGTATGGCACCGGGACTAGCACACGAGCAGTACTTC. As protein: CASSMAPGLAHEQYF.

The table lists this clone with a count of one. The chain couples TRBV10-3 to TRBJ2-5; 14 bases agree with TRBD2. Germline CDR1 is ENHRY and CDR2 is SYGVKD. The CDR3 spans 14 residues. The ends lost 9 bases at V and 2 bases at J; junction bases unmatched: 2. This chain's CDR3 is CAIRTSGGQETQYF. The CDR3 coding sequence is TGTGCCATTCGGACTAGCGGGGGGCAAGAGACCCAGTACTTC.

The genes are TRBV4-3 and TRBJ2-3; 12 bases fit TRBD2. CDR1 and CDR2 (germline): LGHNA, YSLEER. CDR3 size: 15 residues. Germline trimming cut 1 base from V and 5 bases from J; bases unmatched to any gene: 1. CDR3 protein: CASSQVLAGGDTQYF. DNA for the CDR3: TGCGCCAGCAGCCAAGTACTAGCGGGAGGAGATACGCAGTATTTT.

The chain combines TRBV2 with TRBJ1-1; D gene unclear. CDR3 size: 15 residues. Germline CDR1 SNHLY, CDR2 FYNNEI. Trimming removed 4 bases from V and 0 bases from J, with 12 bases in between. The CDR3 is CASSARFAMNTEAFF. The CDR3 DNA follows: TGTGCCAGCAGTGCTCGGTTTGCCATGAACACTGAAGCTTTCTTT.

This chain uses TRBV27 with TRBJ1-1; 9 bases agree with TRBD1. Looked up from germline, CDR1 is MNHEY and CDR2 is SMNVEV (reference sequence). This CDR3 is built from 14 residues. Trimming took 4 bases from V and 8 from J; bases not matched to a gene: 8. The CDR3 DNA reads TGTGCCAGCAGTTCGCGGACAGGGGTAGGCGAAGCTTTCTTT. Amino acid sequence: CASSSRTGVGEAFF.

Only a few counts were recorded for this clone. The chain is built from TRBV5-1 and TRBJ2-1, with 12 bases aligning to TRBD2. J lost 9 bases, V lost 4 bases, and 8 bases had no gene match. The CDR3 runs to 15 residues. Looked up from germline, CDR1 is SGHRS and CDR2 is YFSETQ. Written as DNA, the CDR3 is TGCGCCAGCAGCGGCGGACTAGCGGGACTTGGTGAGCAGTTCTTC. Amino acids: CASSGGLAGLGEQFF.